The 4 T cell receptor beta chains listed next were all sequenced from one sample in a study of T cells expressing NK-cell markers (dated by TCRdb to the early 2020s). Preparation of the library involved 5' RACE. Sequencing was carried out with an Illumina HiSeq 2000. TCRdb reprocessed the reads into one record per CDR3 protein sequence, lacking DNA. The sample table on file contains about 460,000 distinct CDR3 sequences. The ten largest make up approximately 1.4% of the sample. The sequencing input was blood T cells: a sorted CD56 or NKG2C T cell subset, CD4+ or CD8+ T cells, or bulk PBMC T cells (not recorded which). These receptors all come from a woman aged 45 to 65 in good health. Donor details come from another sample of the same person, matched by shared clones.

This sequence joins TRBV5-1 and TRBJ2-4; the D call from TCRdb, TRBD1, cannot be confirmed without DNA. The CDR3 is made up of 16 amino acids. Germline CDR1 SGHRS, CDR2 YFSETQ. The CDR3 loop reads CASSRGQGIFQNIQYF.

V is TRBV12-3 or TRBV12-4 and J is TRBJ1-5; TCRdb returns TRBD1, unconfirmable since there is no DNA. The CDR3 has 15 residues. The CDR3 reads CASSRRTGGNQPQHF.

The chain couples TRBV10-3 to TRBJ2-5; TCRdb reports TRBD1, a call that lacks DNA to check it against. Germline V CDR1 and CDR2: ENHRY, SYGVKD. This CDR3 comprises 14 residues. Here the CDR3 reads CAIRDSNRWETQYF.

This chain connects TRBV7-9 to TRBJ1-5. This CDR3 has 14 residues. Germline V gene data show CDR1 as SEHNR and CDR2 as FQNEAQ (reference sequence). This chain's CDR3 is CASSSGPSNQPQHF.